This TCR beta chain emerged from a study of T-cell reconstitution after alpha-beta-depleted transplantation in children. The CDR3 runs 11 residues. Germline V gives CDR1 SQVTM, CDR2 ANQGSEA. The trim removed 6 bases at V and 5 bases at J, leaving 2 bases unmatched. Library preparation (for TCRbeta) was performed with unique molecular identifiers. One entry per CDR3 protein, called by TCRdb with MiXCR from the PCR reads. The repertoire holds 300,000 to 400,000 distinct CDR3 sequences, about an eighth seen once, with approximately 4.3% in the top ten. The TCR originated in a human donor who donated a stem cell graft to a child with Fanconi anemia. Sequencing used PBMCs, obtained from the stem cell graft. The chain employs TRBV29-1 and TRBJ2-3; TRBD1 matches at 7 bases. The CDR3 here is CSVTGEDTQYF. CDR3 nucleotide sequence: TGCAGCGTCACAGGGGAAGATACGCAGTATTTT.